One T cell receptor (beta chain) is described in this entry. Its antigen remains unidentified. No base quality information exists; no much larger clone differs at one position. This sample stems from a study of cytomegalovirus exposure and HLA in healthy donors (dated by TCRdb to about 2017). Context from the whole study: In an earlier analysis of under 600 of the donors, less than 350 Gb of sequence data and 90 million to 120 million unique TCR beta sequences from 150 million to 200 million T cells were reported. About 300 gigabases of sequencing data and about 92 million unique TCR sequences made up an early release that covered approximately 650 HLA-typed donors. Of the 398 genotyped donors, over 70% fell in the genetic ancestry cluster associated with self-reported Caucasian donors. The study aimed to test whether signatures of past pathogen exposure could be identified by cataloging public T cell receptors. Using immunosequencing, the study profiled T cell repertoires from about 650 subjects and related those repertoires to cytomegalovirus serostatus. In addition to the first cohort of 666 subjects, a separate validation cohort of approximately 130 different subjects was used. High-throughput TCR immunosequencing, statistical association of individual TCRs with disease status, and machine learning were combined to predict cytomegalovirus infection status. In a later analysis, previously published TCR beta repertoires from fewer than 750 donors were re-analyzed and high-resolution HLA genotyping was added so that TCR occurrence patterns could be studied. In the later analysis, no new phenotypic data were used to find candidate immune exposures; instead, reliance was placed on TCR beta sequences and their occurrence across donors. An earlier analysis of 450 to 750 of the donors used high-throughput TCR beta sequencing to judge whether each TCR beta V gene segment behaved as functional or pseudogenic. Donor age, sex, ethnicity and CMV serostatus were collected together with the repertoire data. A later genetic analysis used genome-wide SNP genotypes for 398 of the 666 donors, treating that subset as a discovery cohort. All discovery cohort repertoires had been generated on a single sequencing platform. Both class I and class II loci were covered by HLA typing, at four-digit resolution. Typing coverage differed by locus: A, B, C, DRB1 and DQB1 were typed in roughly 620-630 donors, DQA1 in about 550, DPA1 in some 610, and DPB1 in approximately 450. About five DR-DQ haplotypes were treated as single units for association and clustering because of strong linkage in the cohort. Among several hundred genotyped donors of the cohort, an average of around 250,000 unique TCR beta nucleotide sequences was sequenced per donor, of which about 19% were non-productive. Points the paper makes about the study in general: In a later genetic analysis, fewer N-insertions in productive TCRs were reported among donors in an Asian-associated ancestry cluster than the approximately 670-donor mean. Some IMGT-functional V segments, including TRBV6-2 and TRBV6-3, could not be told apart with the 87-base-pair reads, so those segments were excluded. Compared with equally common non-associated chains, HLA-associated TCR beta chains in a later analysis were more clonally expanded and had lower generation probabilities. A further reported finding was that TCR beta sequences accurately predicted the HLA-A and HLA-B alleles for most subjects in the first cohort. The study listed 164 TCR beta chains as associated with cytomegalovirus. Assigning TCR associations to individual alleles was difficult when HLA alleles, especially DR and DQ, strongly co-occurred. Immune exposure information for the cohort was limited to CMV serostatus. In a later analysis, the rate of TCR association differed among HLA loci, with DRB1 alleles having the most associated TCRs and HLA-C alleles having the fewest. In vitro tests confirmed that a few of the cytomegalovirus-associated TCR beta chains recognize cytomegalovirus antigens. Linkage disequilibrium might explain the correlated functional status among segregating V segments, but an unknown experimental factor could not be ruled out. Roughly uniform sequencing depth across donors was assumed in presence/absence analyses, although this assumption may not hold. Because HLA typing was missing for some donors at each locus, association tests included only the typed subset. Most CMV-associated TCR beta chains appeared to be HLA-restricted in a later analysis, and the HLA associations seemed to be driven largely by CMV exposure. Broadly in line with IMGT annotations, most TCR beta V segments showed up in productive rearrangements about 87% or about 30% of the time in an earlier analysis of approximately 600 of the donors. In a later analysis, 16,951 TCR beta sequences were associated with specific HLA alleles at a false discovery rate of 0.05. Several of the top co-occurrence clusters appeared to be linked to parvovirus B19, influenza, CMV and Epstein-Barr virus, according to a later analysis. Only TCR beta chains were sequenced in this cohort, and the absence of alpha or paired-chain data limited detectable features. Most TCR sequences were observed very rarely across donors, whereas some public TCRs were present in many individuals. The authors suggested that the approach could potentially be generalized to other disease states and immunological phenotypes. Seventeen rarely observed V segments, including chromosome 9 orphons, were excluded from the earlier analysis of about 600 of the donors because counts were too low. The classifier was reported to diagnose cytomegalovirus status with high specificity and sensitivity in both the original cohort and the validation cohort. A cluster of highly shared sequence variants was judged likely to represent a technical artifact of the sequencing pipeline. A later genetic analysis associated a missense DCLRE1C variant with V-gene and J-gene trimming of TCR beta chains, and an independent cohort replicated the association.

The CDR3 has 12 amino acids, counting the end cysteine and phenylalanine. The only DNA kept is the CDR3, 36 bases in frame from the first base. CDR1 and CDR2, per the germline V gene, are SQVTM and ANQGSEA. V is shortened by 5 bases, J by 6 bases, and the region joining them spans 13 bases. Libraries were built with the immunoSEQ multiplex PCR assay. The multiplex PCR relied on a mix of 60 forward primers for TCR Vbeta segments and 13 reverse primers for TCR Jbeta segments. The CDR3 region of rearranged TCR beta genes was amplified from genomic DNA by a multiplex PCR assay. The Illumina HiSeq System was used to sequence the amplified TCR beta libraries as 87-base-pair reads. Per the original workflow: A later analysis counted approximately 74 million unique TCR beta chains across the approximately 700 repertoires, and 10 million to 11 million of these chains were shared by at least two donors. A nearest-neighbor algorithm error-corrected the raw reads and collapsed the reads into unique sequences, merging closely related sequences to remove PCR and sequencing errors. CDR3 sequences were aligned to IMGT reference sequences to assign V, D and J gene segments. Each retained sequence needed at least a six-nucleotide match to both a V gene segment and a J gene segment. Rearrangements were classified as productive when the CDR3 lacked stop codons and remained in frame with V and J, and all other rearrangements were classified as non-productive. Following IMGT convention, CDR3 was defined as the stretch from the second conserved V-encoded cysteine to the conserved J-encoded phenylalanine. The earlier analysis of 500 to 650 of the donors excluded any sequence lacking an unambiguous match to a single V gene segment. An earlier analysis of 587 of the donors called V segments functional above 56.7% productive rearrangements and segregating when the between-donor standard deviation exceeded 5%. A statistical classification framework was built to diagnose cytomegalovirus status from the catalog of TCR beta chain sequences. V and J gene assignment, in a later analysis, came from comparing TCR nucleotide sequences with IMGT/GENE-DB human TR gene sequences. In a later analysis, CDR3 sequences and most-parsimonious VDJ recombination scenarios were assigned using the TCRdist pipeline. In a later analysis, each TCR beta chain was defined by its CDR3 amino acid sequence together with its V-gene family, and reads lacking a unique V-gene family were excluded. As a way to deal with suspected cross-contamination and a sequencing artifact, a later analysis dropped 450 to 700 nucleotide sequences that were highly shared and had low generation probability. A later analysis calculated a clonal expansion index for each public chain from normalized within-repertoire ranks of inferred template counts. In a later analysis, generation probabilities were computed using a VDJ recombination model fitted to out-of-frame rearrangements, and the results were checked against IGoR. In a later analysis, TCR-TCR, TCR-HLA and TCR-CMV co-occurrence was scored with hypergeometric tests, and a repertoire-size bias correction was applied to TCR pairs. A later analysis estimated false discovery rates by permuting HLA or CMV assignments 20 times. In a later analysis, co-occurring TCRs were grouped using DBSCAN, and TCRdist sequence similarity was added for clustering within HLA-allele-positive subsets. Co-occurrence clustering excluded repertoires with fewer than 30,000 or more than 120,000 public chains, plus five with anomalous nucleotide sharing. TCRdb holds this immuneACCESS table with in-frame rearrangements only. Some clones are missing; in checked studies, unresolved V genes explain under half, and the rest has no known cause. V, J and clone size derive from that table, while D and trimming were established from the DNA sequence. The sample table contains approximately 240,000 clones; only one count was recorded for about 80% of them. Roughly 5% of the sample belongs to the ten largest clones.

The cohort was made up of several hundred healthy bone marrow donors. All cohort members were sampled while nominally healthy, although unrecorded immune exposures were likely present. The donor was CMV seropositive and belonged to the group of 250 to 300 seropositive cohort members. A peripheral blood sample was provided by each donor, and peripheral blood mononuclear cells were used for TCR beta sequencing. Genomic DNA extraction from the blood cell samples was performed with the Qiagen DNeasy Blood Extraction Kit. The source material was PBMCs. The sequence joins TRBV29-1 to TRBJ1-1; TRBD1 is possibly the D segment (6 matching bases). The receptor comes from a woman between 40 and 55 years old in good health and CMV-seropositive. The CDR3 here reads CSVNSQGSEAFF. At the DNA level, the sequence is TGCAGCGTTAATTCACAGGGATCTGAAGCTTTCTTT.